The sequence of this T cell receptor beta chain was determined in a study of CD8+ T cells in alopecia areata. General study results and limits: Scalp sample sequencing also detects resident alphabeta T cells of normal skin.

Both peripheral blood and punch biopsies of lesional scalp skin were obtained from patients who had alopecia areata. This clone was seen once. Its antigen remains unidentified. The authors extracted RNA and reverse transcribed it into cDNA as the sequencing template. Profiled with immunoSEQ multiplex PCR; TCRdb holds only in-frame clones, not every one. The sample includes roughly 150,000 clones, about 51% of them seen just once. The CDR3 runs 15 residues. With 0 bases removed from V and 8 bases from J, the gap between germline ends came to 17 bases. From germline, CDR1 is LGHNA and CDR2 YSLEER. V is TRBV4-3 and J is TRBJ2-7, with D tentatively TRBD2 (5 bases). This clonotype originated in a human donor with alopecia areata. The sample in question was CD8+ T cells sorted from blood, obtained at week 0. Here the CDR3 DNA reads TGCGCCAGCAGCCAAGATCGAGGCCCGGGGTTCAAGCAGTACTTC. Protein sequence: CASSQDRGPGFKQYF.